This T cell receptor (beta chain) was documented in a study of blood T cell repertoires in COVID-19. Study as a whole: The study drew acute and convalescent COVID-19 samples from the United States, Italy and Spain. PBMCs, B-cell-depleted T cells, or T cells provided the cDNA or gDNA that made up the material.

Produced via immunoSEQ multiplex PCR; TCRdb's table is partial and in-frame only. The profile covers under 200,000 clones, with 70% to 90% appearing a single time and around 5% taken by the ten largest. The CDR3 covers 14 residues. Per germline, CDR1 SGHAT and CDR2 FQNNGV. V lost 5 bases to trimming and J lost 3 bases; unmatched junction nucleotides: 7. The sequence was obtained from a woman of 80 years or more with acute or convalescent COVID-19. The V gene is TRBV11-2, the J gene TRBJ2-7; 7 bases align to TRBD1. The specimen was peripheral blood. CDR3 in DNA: TGTGCCAGCAGCCAGGACAGGAATATCTACGAGCAGTACTTC. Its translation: CASSQDRNIYEQYF.